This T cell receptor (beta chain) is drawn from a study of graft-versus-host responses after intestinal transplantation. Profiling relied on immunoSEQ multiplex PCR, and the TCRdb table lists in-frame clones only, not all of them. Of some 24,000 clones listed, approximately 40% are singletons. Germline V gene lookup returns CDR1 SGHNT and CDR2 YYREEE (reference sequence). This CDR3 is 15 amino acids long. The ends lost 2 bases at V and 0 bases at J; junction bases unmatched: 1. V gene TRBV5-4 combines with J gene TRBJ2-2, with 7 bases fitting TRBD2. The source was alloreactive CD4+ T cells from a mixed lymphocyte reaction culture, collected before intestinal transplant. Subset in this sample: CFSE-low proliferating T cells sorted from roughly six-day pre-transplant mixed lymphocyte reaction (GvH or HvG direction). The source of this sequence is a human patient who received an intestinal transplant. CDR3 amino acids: CASSFAGANTGELFF. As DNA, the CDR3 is TGTGCCAGCAGCTTTGCGGGAGCGAACACCGGGGAGCTGTTTTTT.